This entry describes one TCR beta chain. Its antigen is undetermined. This sequence may be a read error, since a much larger clone differs from it by one base. This record belongs to a study of glioma-infiltrating T cells. Study as a whole: Samples included WHO grade II oligodendrogliomas or astrocytomas and initial-diagnosis grade IV glioblastomas. Study findings and constraints: Shared blood CDR3 signature motifs marked patients with low tissue-blood divergence.

The V gene's germline CDR1 is MNHNY and CDR2 SVGAGI (reference sequence). This CDR3 has 14 residues. Amplification of TCR alpha and beta CDR3 regions from RNA used iRepertoire nested multiplex PCR. Tissue mRNA or PBMC total RNA, about 90-450 ng, went into one-step reverse transcription and amplification. TCRdb used MiXCR to reprocess the multiplex PCR reads, holding one entry per CDR3 protein. The table records about 410,000 distinct CDR3 sequences, 41% of them present only once. Sample: glioma tissue, nonneoplastic brain tissue, or PBMCs (not recorded which). This chain joins TRBV6-6 and TRBJ2-5; D is unresolved. The receptor was derived from a human donor with low-grade glioma or glioblastoma, undergoing nonglioma brain surgery, or in good health (not recorded which). For the CDR3, the DNA is TGTGCCACCCTGGTTCAAGAAGCTCAAGAGACCCATTACTTC. It encodes CATLVQEAQETHYF.